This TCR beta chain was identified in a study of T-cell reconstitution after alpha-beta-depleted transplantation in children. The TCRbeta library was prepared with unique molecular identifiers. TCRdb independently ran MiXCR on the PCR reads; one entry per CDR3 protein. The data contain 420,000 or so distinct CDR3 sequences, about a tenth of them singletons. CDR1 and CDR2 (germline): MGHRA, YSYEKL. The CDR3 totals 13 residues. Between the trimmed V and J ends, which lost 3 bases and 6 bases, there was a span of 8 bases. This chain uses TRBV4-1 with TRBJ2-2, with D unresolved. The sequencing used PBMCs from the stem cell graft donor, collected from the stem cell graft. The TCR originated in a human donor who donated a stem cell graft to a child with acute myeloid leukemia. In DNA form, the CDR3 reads TGCGCCAGCAGCCACGCGGATCCCGGGGAGCTGTTTTTT. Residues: CASSHADPGELFF.